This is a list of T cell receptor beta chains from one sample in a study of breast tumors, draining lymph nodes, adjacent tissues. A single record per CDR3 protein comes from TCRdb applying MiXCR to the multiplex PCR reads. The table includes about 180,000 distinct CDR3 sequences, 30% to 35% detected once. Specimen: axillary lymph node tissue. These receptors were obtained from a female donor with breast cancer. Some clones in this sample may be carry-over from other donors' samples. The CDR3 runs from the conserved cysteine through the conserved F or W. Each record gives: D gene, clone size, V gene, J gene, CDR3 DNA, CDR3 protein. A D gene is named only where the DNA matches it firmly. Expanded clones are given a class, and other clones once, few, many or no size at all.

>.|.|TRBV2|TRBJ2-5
TGCGCCAGCAGCTCGACCCCTTCGATAACGGGGGCCCAGAAGACCCAGTACTTC
CASSSTPSITGAQKTQYF
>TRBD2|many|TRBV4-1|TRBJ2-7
TGCGCCAGCAGCCAACTAACGGGACTAGCCTCCTACGAGCAGTACTTC
CASSQLTGLASYEQYF
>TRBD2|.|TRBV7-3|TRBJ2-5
TGTGCCAGCAGCTTGGGGGCTAGCGGGAGGGCCGGGGAGACCCAGTACTTC
CASSLGASGRAGETQYF
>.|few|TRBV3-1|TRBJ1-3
TGTGCCAGCAGCCGGACGTACGACTCTGGAAACACCATATATTTT
CASSRTYDSGNTIYF
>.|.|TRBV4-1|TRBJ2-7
TGCACCAGCAGCCAAAACAGTAAAGCCCCCTACGAGCAGTACTTC
CTSSQNSKAPYEQYF
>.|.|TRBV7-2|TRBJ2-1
TGTGCCAGCAGCTTAGGGGGCCACGGGACAAAAAGCCCCCTATCCTACAATGAGCAGTTCTTC
CASSLGGHGTKSPLSYNEQFF
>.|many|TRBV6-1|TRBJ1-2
TGTGCCACCCTACCCCCGTACAGGCCGAGTTATGGCTACACCTTC
CATLPPYRPSYGYTF
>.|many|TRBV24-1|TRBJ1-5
TGTGCCACCAGTGTGGGCGGGAACCAGCCCCAGCATTTT
CATSVGGNQPQHF
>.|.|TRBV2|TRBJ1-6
TGTGCCAGCGGGAGAAGGGGGGGGAAATCAGGGTCGGCCCTCCACTTT
CASGRRGGKSGSALHF
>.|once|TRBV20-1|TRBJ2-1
TGCAGTGCCAATCGGGCAGGGTTCAATGAGCAGTTCTTC
CSANRAGFNEQFF
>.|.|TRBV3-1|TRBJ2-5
TGTGCCAGCAGCCAAGATCTGAGCGATCGGGACTTC
CASSQDLSDRDF
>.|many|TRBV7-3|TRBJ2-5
TGTGCCAGCAGCTTAACGGGCTACTCACAAGAGACCCAGTACTTC
CASSLTGYSQETQYF
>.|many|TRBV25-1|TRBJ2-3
TGTGCCAGCAGTGAATGGGATTTCCGGGGCCTAAGCACAGATACGCAGTATTTT
CASSEWDFRGLSTDTQYF
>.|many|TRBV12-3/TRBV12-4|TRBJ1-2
TGTGCCAGCACCCGGGACTATGGCTACACCTTC
CASTRDYGYTF
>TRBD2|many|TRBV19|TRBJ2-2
TGTGCCAGTAGTCCTCGATTCCAGACTAGCGGGAGGGCCGGGGAGCTGTTTTTT
CASSPRFQTSGRAGELFF
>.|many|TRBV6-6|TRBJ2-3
TGTGCCAGCCTCGTAGGGGGCGGGAATACGCAGTATTTT
CASLVGGGNTQYF
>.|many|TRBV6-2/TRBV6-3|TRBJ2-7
TGTGCCAGCAGCCAAGGGCTGTACGAGCAGTACTTC
CASSQGLYEQYF
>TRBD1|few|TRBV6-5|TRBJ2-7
TGTGCCAGCAGTCACCGGACAGGGCTTGAGCAGTACTTC
CASSHRTGLEQYF
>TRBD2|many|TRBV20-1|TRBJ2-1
TGCAGTGCTACAAGACTAGCGGGACTTCGGAATGAGCAGTTCTTC
CSATRLAGLRNEQFF
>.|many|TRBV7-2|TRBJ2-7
TGTGCCAGCAGCTTAGTGCTGGCCAACTACGAGCAGTACTTC
CASSLVLANYEQYF
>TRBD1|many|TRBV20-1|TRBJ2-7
TGCAGTGCTACCACCGGGACAGCTTACGAGCAGTACTTC
CSATTGTAYEQYF
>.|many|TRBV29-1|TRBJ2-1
TGCAGCGTTGGAGGTGCCCAGAGCTCCTACAATGAGCAGTTCTTC
CSVGGAQSSYNEQFF
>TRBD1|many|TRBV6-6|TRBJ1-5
TGTGCCAGCAGTTCGGCGGACAGGGGAAAAAATCAGCCCCAGCATTTT
CASSSADRGKNQPQHF
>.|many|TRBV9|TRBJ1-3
TGTGCCAGCAGTGCCTTCTCTGGAAACACCATATATTTT
CASSAFSGNTIYF
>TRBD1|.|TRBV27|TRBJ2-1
TGTGCCAGCAGTGGTAACGACAGGGACTACAATGAGCAGTTCTTC
CASSGNDRDYNEQFF
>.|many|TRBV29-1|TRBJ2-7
TGCAGCGTGCGTGGGACCAACGAGCAGTACTTC
CSVRGTNEQYF
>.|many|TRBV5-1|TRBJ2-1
TGCGCCAGCAGCTTGCTCCTCTCGGCGGGCGCGGGTGAGCAGTTCTTC
CASSLLLSAGAGEQFF
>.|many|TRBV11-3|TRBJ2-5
TGTGCCAGCAGCCCACTGGCGGGGCTCGTCCAAGAGACCCAGTACTTC
CASSPLAGLVQETQYF
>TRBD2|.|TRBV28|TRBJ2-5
TGTGCCAGCAGTTTCGGGAGGGGAGAGACCCAGTACTTC
CASSFGRGETQYF
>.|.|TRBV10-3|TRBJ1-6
TGTGCCATCAGTGGGGCAGTTGACTATAATTCACCCCTCCACTTT
CAISGAVDYNSPLHF
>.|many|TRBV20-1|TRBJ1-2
TGCAGTGCTAGAGGTTATATGGGGCAGGGAGATTGGGGCTACACCTTC
CSARGYMGQGDWGYTF
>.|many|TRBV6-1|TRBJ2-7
TGTGCCAGCAGTGATAGACAGGACACCTACGAGCAGTACTTC
CASSDRQDTYEQYF
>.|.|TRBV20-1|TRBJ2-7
TGCAGTGCTAGAGATCGAAGCAGGGGCACCGAGCAGTACTTC
CSARDRSRGTEQYF
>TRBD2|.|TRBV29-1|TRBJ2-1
TGCAGCGTTGCGGAGACTAGCGGTAGGTACAATGAGCAGTTCTTC
CSVAETSGRYNEQFF
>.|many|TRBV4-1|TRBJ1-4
TGCGCCAGCAGCCAAGATAGGACAGATAATGAAAAACTGTTTTTT
CASSQDRTDNEKLFF
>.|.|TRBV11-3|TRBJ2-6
TGTGCCAGCAGCTTAGTTAAAGGGGCCAACGTCCTGACTTTC
CASSLVKGANVLTF
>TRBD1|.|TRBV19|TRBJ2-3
TGTGCCAGTAGTGCCAGAGGGACAGCCTACGAGCAGTACACAGATACGCAGTATTTT
CASSARGTAYEQYTDTQYF
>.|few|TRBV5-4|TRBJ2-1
TGTGCCAGCAGCTTGGCCACATGGCGCAGCTCCTACGATGAGCAGTTCTTC
CASSLATWRSSYDEQFF
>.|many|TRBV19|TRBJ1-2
TGTGCCAGTAGTATATGGACAGACCAGTTTGACGGCTACACCTTC
CASSIWTDQFDGYTF
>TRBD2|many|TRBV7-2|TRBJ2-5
TGTGCCAGCAGCTTAGTTGGTAGCGGGAGAGGCCAAGAGACCCAGTACTTC
CASSLVGSGRGQETQYF
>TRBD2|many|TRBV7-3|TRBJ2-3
TGTGCCAGCAGCTTATTAGCGGGGGCGCCCGGGAATACGCAGTATTTT
CASSLLAGAPGNTQYF
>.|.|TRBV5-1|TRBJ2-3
TGCGCCAGCAGCTTGCGTAAGGGGGAAACAGATACGCAGTATTTT
CASSLRKGETDTQYF
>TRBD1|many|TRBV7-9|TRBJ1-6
TGTGCCAGCAGAAAGCCGACAGGGACGGGGGATTCACCCCTCCACTTT
CASRKPTGTGDSPLHF
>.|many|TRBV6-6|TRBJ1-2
TGTGCCAGCAACACGGGGAGGGTAGCCTATGGCTACACCTTC
CASNTGRVAYGYTF
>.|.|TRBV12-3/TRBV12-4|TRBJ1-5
TGTGTCAGCAGTTTTGGCAATCGGCCCCAGCATTTT
CVSSFGNRPQHF
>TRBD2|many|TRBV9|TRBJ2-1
TGTGCCAGCAGCGTAGACCCGACTAGCGGGAGGGCCAGGGGGGAGCAGTTCTTC
CASSVDPTSGRARGEQFF